This TCR beta chain was observed in a study of blood T cell repertoires in COVID-19. CDR3 size: 15 residues. J gave up 5 bases and V 3 bases, and 7 bases lay outside the gene matches. Germline V gene sequence: CDR1 PRHDT, CDR2 FYEKMQ (reference sequence). The method was immunoSEQ multiplex PCR; TCRdb's version includes in-frame clones alone and lacks a portion of them. The table records approximately 200,000 clones, approximately 80% of them present only once. The V gene is TRBV13, the J gene TRBJ2-5; 9 bases fit TRBD2. This receptor was obtained from a man between 35 and 55 years old who had recovered from COVID-19. Sequencing input: PBMCs or T cells enriched from blood (not recorded which). The chain's CDR3 is CASSFRAGGEETQYF. CDR3 sequence (DNA): TGTGCCAGCAGCTTTCGAGCGGGGGGAGAGGAGACCCAGTACTTC.